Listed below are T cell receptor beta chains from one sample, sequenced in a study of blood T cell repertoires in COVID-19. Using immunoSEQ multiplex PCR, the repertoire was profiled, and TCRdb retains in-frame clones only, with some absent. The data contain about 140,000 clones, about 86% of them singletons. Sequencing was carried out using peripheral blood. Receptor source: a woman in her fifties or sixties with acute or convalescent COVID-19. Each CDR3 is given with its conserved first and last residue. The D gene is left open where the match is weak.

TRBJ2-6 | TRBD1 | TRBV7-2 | CASSLVGTGFSGANVLTF
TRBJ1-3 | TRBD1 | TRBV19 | CASSLGPGTAGNTIYF
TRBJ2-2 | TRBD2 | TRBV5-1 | CASSPAPGTSGGPNTGELFF
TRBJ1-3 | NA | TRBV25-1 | CASSVRGNTIYF
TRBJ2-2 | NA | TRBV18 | CASSPPDGGWAGELFF
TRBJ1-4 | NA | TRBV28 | CASSLIGGGTNEKLFF
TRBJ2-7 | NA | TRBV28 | CASSPTGFGAYEQYF
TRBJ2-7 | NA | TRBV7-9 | CASSLDAGFPYEQYF
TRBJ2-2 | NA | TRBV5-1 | CASSPLFPRGRGTGELFF
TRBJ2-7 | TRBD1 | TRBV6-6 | CASSLAGTGGYEQYF
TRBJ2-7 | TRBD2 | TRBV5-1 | CASSLTPAGAEPRAEQYF